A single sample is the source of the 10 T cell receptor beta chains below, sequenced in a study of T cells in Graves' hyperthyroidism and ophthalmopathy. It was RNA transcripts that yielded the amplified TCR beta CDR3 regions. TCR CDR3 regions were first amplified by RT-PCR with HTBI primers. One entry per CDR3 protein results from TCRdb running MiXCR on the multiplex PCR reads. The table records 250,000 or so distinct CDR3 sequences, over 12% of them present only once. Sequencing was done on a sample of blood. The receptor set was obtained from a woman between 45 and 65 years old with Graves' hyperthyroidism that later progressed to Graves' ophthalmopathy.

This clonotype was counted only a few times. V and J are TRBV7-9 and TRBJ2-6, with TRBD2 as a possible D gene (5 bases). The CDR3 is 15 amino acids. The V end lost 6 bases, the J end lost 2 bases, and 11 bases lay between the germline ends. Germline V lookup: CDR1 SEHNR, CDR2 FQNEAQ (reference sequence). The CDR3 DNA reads TGTGCCAGCAGTTCAGCAGCGGCTGGGGCCAACGTCCTGACTTTC. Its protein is CASSSAAAGANVLTF.

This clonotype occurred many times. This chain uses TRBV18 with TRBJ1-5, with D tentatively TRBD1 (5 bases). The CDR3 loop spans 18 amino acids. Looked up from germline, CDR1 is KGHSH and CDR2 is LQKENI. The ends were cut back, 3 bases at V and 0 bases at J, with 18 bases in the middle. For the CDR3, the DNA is TGTGCCAGCTCACCTACTCCATGGACATCTTATAGCAATCAGCCCCAGCATTTT. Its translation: CASSPTPWTSYSNQPQHF.

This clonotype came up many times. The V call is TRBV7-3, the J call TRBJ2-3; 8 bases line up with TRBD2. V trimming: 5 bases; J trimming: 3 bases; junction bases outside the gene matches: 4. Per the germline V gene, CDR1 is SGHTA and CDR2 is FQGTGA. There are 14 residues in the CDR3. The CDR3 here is CASSPGLETDTQYF. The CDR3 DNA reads TGTGCCAGCAGCCCGGGACTAGAAACAGATACGCAGTATTTT.

The chain's CDR3 is CASSEGGSWGETQYF. The CDR3 DNA reads TGTGCCAGTAGCGAGGGCGGCTCCTGGGGAGAGACCCAGTACTTC. The rearrangement uses TRBV19 and TRBJ2-5, with D maybe TRBD2 (5 bases). CDR1 and CDR2 (germline): LNHDA, SQIVND (reference sequence). Trimming cost V 6 bases and J 4 bases, with 18 bases left between them. The CDR3 consists of 15 residues.

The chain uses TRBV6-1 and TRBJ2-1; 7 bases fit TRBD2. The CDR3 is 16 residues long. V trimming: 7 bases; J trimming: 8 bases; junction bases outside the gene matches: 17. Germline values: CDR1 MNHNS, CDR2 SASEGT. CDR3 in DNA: TGTGCCAGCATGCGAAGGTCGGGGGGTTTTATCGATGAGCAGTTCTTC. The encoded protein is CASMRRSGGFIDEQFF.

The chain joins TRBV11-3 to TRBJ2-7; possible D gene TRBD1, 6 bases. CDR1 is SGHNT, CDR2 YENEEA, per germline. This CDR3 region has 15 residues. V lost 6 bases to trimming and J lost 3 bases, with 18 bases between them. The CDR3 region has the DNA TGTGCCAGCAGGTCCGGGTCAGGGGAACACTACGAGCAGTACTTC. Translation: CASRSGSGEHYEQYF.

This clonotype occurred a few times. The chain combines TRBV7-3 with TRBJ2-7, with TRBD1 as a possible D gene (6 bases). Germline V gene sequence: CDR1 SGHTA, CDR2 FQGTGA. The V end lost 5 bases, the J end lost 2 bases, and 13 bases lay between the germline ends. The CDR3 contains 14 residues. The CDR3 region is CASSTDSVTYEQYF. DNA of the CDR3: TGTGCCAGCAGCACGGACAGTGTTACCTACGAGCAGTACTTC. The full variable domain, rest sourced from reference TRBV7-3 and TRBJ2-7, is GAGVSQTPSNKVTEKGKYVELRCDPISGHTALYWYRQSLGQGPEFLIYFQGTGAADDSGLPNDRFFAVRPEGSVSTLKIQRTERGDSAVYLCASSTDSVTYEQYFGPGTRLTVT.

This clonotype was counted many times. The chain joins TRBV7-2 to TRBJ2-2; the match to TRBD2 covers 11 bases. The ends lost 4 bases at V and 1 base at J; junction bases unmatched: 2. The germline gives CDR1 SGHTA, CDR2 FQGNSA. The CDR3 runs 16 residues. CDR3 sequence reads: CASSSTSGRNTGELFF. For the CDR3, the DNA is TGTGCCAGCAGCTCTACTAGCGGGAGGAACACCGGGGAGCTGTTTTTT.

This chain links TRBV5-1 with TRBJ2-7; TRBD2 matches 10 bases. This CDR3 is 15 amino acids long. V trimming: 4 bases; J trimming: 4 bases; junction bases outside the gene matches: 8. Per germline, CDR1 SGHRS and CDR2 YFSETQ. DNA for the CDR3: TGCGCCAGCAGCCTAGGGGCTAGCGGGAGTTACGAGCAGTACTTC. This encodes CASSLGASGSYEQYF.

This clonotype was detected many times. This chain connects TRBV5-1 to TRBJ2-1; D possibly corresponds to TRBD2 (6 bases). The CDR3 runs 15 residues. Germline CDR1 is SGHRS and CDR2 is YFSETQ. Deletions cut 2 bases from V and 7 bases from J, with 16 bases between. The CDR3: CASSFGGIGWNEQFF. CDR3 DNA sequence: TGCGCCAGCAGCTTCGGAGGGATAGGATGGAATGAGCAGTTCTTC.